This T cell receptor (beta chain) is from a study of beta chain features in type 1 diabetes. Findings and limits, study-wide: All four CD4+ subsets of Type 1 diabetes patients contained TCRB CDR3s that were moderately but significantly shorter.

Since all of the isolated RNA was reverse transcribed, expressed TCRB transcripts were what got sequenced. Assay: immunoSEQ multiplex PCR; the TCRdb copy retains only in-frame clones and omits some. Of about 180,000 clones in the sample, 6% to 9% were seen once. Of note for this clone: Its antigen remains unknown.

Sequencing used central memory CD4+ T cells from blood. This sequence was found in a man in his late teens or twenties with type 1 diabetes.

The CDR3 nucleotides read TGTGCCAGCAGCTATACAGGGGGAGAGGGCGAGACCCAGTACTTC. Translated: CASSYTGGEGETQYF. This chain uses TRBV7-9 with TRBJ2-5; 8 nucleotides line up with TRBD1. V lost 4 bases and J lost 5; bases outside the gene matches: 9. The CDR3 sequence is 15 residues long. CDR1 SEHNR and CDR2 FQNEAQ come from the germline V gene (reference sequence).